A single sample is the source of the 25 T cell receptor beta chains below, sequenced in a study of regulatory T cells in long-lasting Graves disease. For TCR beta, libraries came from iRepertoire HTBI primers and Arm-PCR of CDR3 regions. One entry per CDR3 protein results from TCRdb running MiXCR on the multiplex PCR reads. This repertoire shows some 560,000 distinct CDR3 sequences, approximately 16% found once; its top ten account for 25%. Time point described: newly diagnosed GD, antithyroid drugs for less than 3 months. RNA extracted from PBMCs served as the sequencing template. This sample was also put to use in a study of T cells in Graves' hyperthyroidism and ophthalmopathy.

The sequenced sample was peripheral blood mononuclear cells (PBMCs), obtained at new diagnosis, from a patient treated with antithyroid drugs. The receptors stem from a woman aged 35 to 59 with Graves disease.

The chain uses TRBV5-1 and TRBJ1-1, with D possibly matching TRBD1 (5 bases). Trimming cost V 0 bases and J 1 base, with 13 bases left between them. This CDR3 spans 16 amino acids. Germline lookup yields CDR1 SGHRS and CDR2 YFSETQ. This CDR3 reads CASSLATRTGNTEAFF. CDR3 sequence (DNA): TGCGCCAGCAGCTTGGCCACCCGAACAGGGAACACTGAAGCTTTCTTT. The complete variable domain, with remaining parts taken from reference TRBV5-1 and TRBJ1-1, reads KAGVTQTPRYLIKTRGQQVTLSCSPISGHRSVSWYQQTPGQGLQFLFEYFSETQRNKGNFPGRFSGRQFSNSRSEMNVSTLELGDSALYLCASSLATRTGNTEAFFGQGTRLTVV.

This clonotype was seen repeatedly, ten times or more. This chain joins TRBV7-2 and TRBJ1-6; no definite D call. The CDR3 is 15 amino acids. Trimming removed 1 base from V and 8 bases from J, with 12 bases in between. Germline CDR1 SGHTA, CDR2 FQGNSA. CDR3 protein: CASSLVLFWDSPLHF. Here the CDR3 DNA reads TGTGCCAGCAGCTTAGTTCTTTTCTGGGATTCACCCCTCCACTTT.

This clonotype came up many times. This rearrangement joins TRBV18 to TRBJ2-7; no clear D. Germline-derived CDR1 and CDR2 are KGHSH and LQKENI. V was pared by 4 bases and J by 0 bases, with 10 bases between. The CDR3 runs to 14 residues. The CDR3: CASSRETSSYEQYF. The CDR3 DNA reads as TGTGCCAGCTCACGAGAGACCAGCTCCTACGAGCAGTACTTC.

The chain's CDR3 is CATSDGTPLGQFF. Here the CDR3 DNA reads TGTGCCACCAGTGACGGGACCCCTCTTGGGCAGTTCTTC. The chain has TRBV24-1 and TRBJ2-1; the D gene could be TRBD1 or TRBD2 (5 bases each). V was pared by 4 bases and J by 12 bases, with 15 bases between. This CDR3 region has 13 residues. From germline, CDR1 is KGHDR and CDR2 SFDVKD.

In its sample, this clonotype was seen many times. The gene calls are TRBV6-1 and TRBJ1-1, with TRBD1 as a possible D gene (5 bases). CDR1 and CDR2 from the germline V gene are MNHNS and SASEGT. The germline V and J ends were trimmed by 5 bases and 1 base, with 8 bases remaining between them. This CDR3 has 13 amino acids. In DNA, the CDR3 is TGTGCCAGCAGTAAGGGGAGGAACACTGAAGCTTTCTTT. Translated: CASSKGRNTEAFF.

This clonotype has at least ten counts. The V and J genes are TRBV5-1 and TRBJ2-7, with 8 bases lining up with TRBD1. The CDR3 consists of 16 residues. The germline gives CDR1 SGHRS, CDR2 YFSETQ. V shed 4 bases and J 4 bases; nucleotides not matched to a gene: 13. CDR3 in DNA: TGCGCCAGCAGCGGCGGGACAGGTGGTCCTCCGTACGAGCAGTACTTC. Protein sequence: CASSGGTGGPPYEQYF.

This clonotype was counted only a few times. The chain carries TRBV7-9 and TRBJ2-2; TRBD1 aligns across 12 bases. V shed 7 bases and J 7 bases; nucleotides not matched to a gene: 4. The CDR3 consists of 14 residues. Looked up from germline, CDR1 is SEHNR and CDR2 is FQNEAQ (reference sequence). CDR3 loop: CASKGQGAIGELFF. The CDR3 nucleotides are TGTGCCAGCAAGGGACAGGGGGCCATCGGGGAGCTGTTTTTT.

This clonotype was counted a few times. This chain links TRBV5-1 with TRBJ2-7; D is perhaps TRBD2 (5 bases). This CDR3 comprises 14 residues. With 9 bases removed from V and 5 bases from J, the gap between germline ends came to 21 bases. Germline V CDR1 and CDR2: SGHRS, YFSETQ. In DNA, the CDR3 is TGCGCCAAAATTCACAGTCCCCAGAGGGACGAGCAGTACTTC. It specifies CAKIHSPQRDEQYF.

This clonotype was detected ten times or more. The genes are TRBV12-3 or TRBV12-4 and TRBJ1-2; D perhaps matches TRBD1 (6 bases). CDR3 length: 14 residues. Trimming stripped 6 bases from V and 8 bases from J, with 19 bases between. CDR3 bases: TGTGCCAGCAGGCTAACAGGGTTGGCGGGAGGCTACACCTTC. The encoded protein is CASRLTGLAGGYTF.

This clonotype appeared many times. The V and J genes are TRBV18 and TRBJ2-3; D uncertain. Trimming shortened V by 2 bases and J by 0 bases, and 9 bases separated the two germline ends. The CDR3 spans 15 residues. CDR1 KGHSH and CDR2 LQKENI come from the germline V gene. CDR3 sequence (DNA): TGTGCCAGCTCACCAAATGCGGCTAGCACAGATACGCAGTATTTT. This sequence encodes CASSPNAASTDTQYF. Together with reference TRBV18 and TRBJ2-3, the CDR3 gives the full variable domain: NAGVMQNPRHLVRRRGQEARLRCSPMKGHSHVYWYRQLPEEGLKFMVYLQKENIIDESGMPKERFSAEFPKEGPSILRIQQVVRGDSAAYFCASSPNAASTDTQYFGPGTRLTVL.

The chain is built from TRBV3-1 and TRBJ2-3; no reliable D call. Near its end, the DNA agrees better with TRBJ2-1, so the J call may be wrong. Germline lookup yields CDR1 LGHDT and CDR2 YNNKEL (reference sequence). The CDR3 runs 15 residues. CDR3 in amino acids: CASSQVGRWFYEQFF. In DNA form, the CDR3 reads TGTGCCAGCAGCCAAGTCGGCAGGTGGTTCTACGAGCAGTTCTTC.

This clonotype has more than one count but fewer than ten. This chain uses TRBV14 with TRBJ1-1; the D gene is possibly TRBD1 (6 bases). CDR1 is SGHDN, CDR2 FVKESK, per germline. V dropped 1 base and J dropped 6 bases, with 9 bases sitting between them. The CDR3 is 13 amino acids. The CDR3 here is CASSQVGGSEAFF. In DNA, the CDR3 is TGTGCCAGCAGCCAAGTGGGGGGCTCTGAAGCTTTCTTT.

Many counts were recorded for this clonotype. The chain employs TRBV7-9 and TRBJ1-1; no clear D gene. This CDR3 has 14 amino acids. Germline V gives CDR1 SEHNR, CDR2 FQNEAQ (reference sequence). V was shortened by 0 bases and J by 4 bases, with 9 bases between the two germline ends. Here the CDR3 DNA reads TGTGCCAGCAGCTTAGCTACGGGAGGCACTGAAGCTTTCTTT. Its translation: CASSLATGGTEAFF.

This clonotype was picked up a small number of times. CDR3 DNA: TGTGCCAGCAGCCCCCAGAACGATGAAAAACTGTTTTTT. Its translation is CASSPQNDEKLFF. This chain uses TRBV7-2 with TRBJ1-4, with D hard to call. CDR1 and CDR2 from the germline V gene are SGHTA and FQGNSA. The CDR3 is 13 amino acids. V was pared by 5 bases and J by 6 bases, with 10 bases between.

This clonotype was counted between two and nine times. The gene calls are TRBV27 and TRBJ1-2; perhaps TRBD1 as D (5 bases). V lost 2 bases to trimming and J lost 8 bases, with 18 bases between them. This CDR3 comprises 15 residues. The germline V gene has CDR1 MNHEY and CDR2 SMNVEV (reference sequence). The DNA for the CDR3 is TGTGCCAGCAGTTTAGGTTTCCGGCAGGGCGGAGGCTACACCTTC. It specifies CASSLGFRQGGGYTF.

This clonotype was picked up many times. V is TRBV2 and J is TRBJ1-2; tentative D call: TRBD1 (6 bases). The V end was cut by 7 bases, the J end by 4 bases, with 13 bases between. Germline CDR1 reads SNHLY; CDR2 reads FYNNEI. The CDR3 length is 13 residues. The DNA for the CDR3 is TGTGCCAGCAACGACAGGCCTCCCTATGGCTACACCTTC. This sequence encodes CASNDRPPYGYTF.

The sample holds many counts of this clonotype. This chain connects TRBV7-3 to TRBJ1-1, with TRBD1 as a possible D gene (5 bases). Per germline, CDR1 SGHTA and CDR2 FQGTGA. The CDR3 is made up of 16 amino acids. V was clipped by 2 bases and J by 5 bases, with 18 bases between them. CDR3 sequence: CASSLGGIGTGTEAFF. The CDR3 nucleotides are TGTGCCAGCAGCTTAGGGGGAATTGGGACGGGAACTGAAGCTTTCTTT.

This chain joins TRBV6-1 and TRBJ1-3; D may be TRBD1 (5 bases). Trimming took 6 bases from V and 2 from J, leaving 14 bases between them. The germline CDR1 and CDR2 sequences are MNHNS and SASEGT. The CDR3 sequence is 15 residues long. In nucleotides, the CDR3 is TGTGCCAGCAGCCAGGACATTCCGACTGGAAACACCATATATTTT. Translation: CASSQDIPTGNTIYF.

This clonotype was detected ten times or more. The V and J genes are TRBV6-1 and TRBJ1-4, with D uncertain. This CDR3 comprises 16 residues. Between the trimmed V and J ends, which lost 2 bases and 0 bases, there was a span of 10 bases. Germline lookup yields CDR1 MNHNS and CDR2 SASEGT. The CDR3 DNA reads TGTGCCAGCAGTGAATCCGGATTAGCAACTAATGAAAAACTGTTTTTT. Protein product: CASSESGLATNEKLFF.

This clonotype was observed many times. The chain recombines TRBV6-1 with TRBJ2-4, with 9 bases identical to TRBD1. The CDR3 sequence is 12 residues long. In germline, CDR1 is MNHNS, CDR2 SASEGT. The trim removed 8 bases at V and 9 bases at J, leaving 5 bases unmatched. CDR3 sequence reads: CASGTGLAIQYF. CDR3 coding DNA: TGTGCCAGCGGGACAGGGTTGGCCATTCAGTACTTC.

In the case of this clonotype: One junction end disagrees with the germline gene, perhaps due to a read error. V gene TRBV29-1 combines with J gene TRBJ1-1; D unclear. The length of the CDR3 is 14 residues. Germline loops: CDR1 SQVTM, CDR2 ANQGSEA. For the CDR3, the DNA is TGCAGCGTTGAATCCGGGTTTTCGAACATTGAAGCTTTCTTT. Its translation: CSVESGFSNIEAFF. Combining the CDR3 with reference TRBV29-1 and TRBJ1-1 gives the whole variable domain SAVISQKPSRDICQRGTSLTIQCQVDSQVTMMFWYRQQPGQSLTLIATANQGSEATYESGFVIDKFPISRPNLTFSTLTVSNMSPEDSSIYLCSVESGFSNIEAFFGQGTRLTVV.

Only a few counts were recorded for this clonotype. The chain joins TRBV5-6 to TRBJ2-7, with 8 positions matching TRBD1. The V gene's germline CDR1 is SGHDT and CDR2 YYEEEE. CDR3 length: 15 residues. V dropped 4 bases and J dropped 4; count of bases not matched to a gene: 10. The CDR3 sequence is CASSPVDGTGYEQYF. For the CDR3, the DNA is TGTGCCAGCAGCCCTGTAGACGGGACAGGATACGAGCAGTACTTC.

This clonotype was detected ten times or more. The V call is TRBV3-1, the J call TRBJ1-2; D possibly corresponds to TRBD1 (5 bases). V was clipped by 2 bases and J by 4 bases, with 11 bases between them. The CDR3 has 14 amino acids. The V gene's germline CDR1 is LGHDT and CDR2 YNNKEL (reference sequence). The CDR3 DNA sequence: TGTGCCAGCAGCCAAATGGGGCGAGGCTATGGCTACACCTTC. As protein: CASSQMGRGYGYTF. Drawing the rest from reference TRBV3-1 and TRBJ1-2, the complete variable domain is DTAVSQTPKYLVTQMGNDKSIKCEQNLGHDTMYWYKQDSKKFLKIMFSYNNKELIINETVPNRFSPKSPDKAHLNLHINSLELGDSAVYFCASSQMGRGYGYTFGSGTRLTVV.

The chain recombines TRBV30 with TRBJ2-7; 7 bases map to TRBD1. The V segment lost 4 bases and the J segment 3 bases; nucleotides outside the gene matches: 9. The CDR3 extends over 14 amino acids. Per germline, CDR1 GTSNPN and CDR2 SVGIG (reference sequence). CDR3: CAWTRKTGIYEQYF. The CDR3 nucleotides are TGTGCCTGGACACGTAAGACAGGGATCTACGAGCAGTACTTC.

As for this clonotype: Given a much more abundant clone one base away, this may be a read error. The CDR3 here is CAGTGEPPEAFF. The DNA for the CDR3 is TGTGCCGGCACCGGGGAGCCTCCTGAAGCTTTCTTT. This chain connects TRBV2 to TRBJ1-1; D is uncertain. This CDR3 spans 12 amino acids. V shed 11 bases and J shed 6 bases, with 16 bases lying between them. Germline V CDR1 and CDR2: SNHLY, FYNNEI.